What follows describes a single T cell receptor beta chain. People who had autoimmune disease history or systemic immunosuppression were excluded. Germline CDR1 is GTSNPN and CDR2 is SVGIG (reference sequence). This CDR3 comprises 12 residues. J gave up 5 bases and V 4 bases, and 5 bases lay outside the gene matches. Measured with immunoSEQ multiplex PCR; TCRdb has only the in-frame clones, and not every one. The table lists tens of thousands of clones, about 85% of them singletons. This sample is drawn from a study of OX40 agonist ivuxolimab in advanced cancers. Background on the study: Patients were given ivuxolimab, an antibody that agonizes OX40 (CD134).

The TCR was taken from an adult with an advanced solid tumor such as melanoma, head and neck, liver or kidney cancer. The specimen comprised CD4+ or CD8+ T cells sorted from blood, sampled in a trial of the OX40 agonist ivuxolimab. The chain employs TRBV30 and TRBJ2-7; 7 bases fit TRBD1. The CDR3 is CAWTGGLNEQYF. The CDR3 DNA reads as TGTGCCTGGACAGGGGGATTAAACGAGCAGTACTTC.